This T cell receptor (beta chain) was captured by sequencing in a study of control samples from healthy donors and cancer patients. Repertoires were generated with immunoSEQ multiplex PCR, while TCRdb's copy carries only in-frame clones and drops some. The table records about 92,000 clones, roughly four fifths of them present only once. Germline V lookup: CDR1 MNHNS, CDR2 SASEGT. Unmatched junction bases numbered 4, after V lost 3 bases and J lost 4 bases. The CDR3 runs to 14 residues. Sequenced material: blood. The receptor was isolated from an older woman in good health. V usage is TRBV6-1 and J usage is TRBJ1-2; 8 positions agree with TRBD1. As DNA, the CDR3 is TGTGCCAGCAGTGATTGGACAGGGAGCTATGGCTACACCTTC. It codes for CASSDWTGSYGYTF.